Below are 29 T cell receptor beta chains sequenced from a single sample in a study of blood T cell repertoires in COVID-19. The repertoire was sequenced with immunoSEQ multiplex PCR; TCRdb's copy has only in-frame clones and lacks some. This table has about 99,000 clones, 80% to 85% appearing once. Sequencing was performed on peripheral blood. These receptors were collected from a man aged 70 or older with active or convalescent COVID-19.

The chain employs TRBV30 and TRBJ1-4; possible D gene TRBD1, 5 bases. V shed 1 base and J shed 4 bases, with 7 bases lying between them. This CDR3 comprises 13 residues. In germline, CDR1 is GTSNPN, CDR2 SVGIG (reference sequence). The CDR3 spells CAWSGGVNEKLFF. The DNA for the CDR3 is TGTGCCTGGAGTGGGGGGGTTAATGAAAAACTGTTTTTT.

V is TRBV7-3 and J is TRBJ2-1; the D gene is possibly TRBD1 (7 bases). This CDR3 spans 13 amino acids. V was clipped by 5 bases and J by 12 bases, with 17 bases between them. In germline, CDR1 is SGHTA, CDR2 FQGTGA. In nucleotides, the CDR3 is TGTGCCAGCAGCCCCCGAGGGGGGACAGCGCAGTTCTTC. Translating gives CASSPRGGTAQFF.

This clone was found once. This rearrangement joins TRBV6-5 to TRBJ1-2, with 7 bases identical to TRBD1. Germline values: CDR1 MNHEY, CDR2 SVGAGI. This CDR3 has 13 amino acids. With 6 bases clipped from V and 5 bases from J, the junction kept 6 bases outside the gene matches. For the CDR3, the DNA is TGTGCCAGCAGCCGGGACAGACTTTATGGCTACACCTTC. It translates to CASSRDRLYGYTF.

V gene TRBV28 combines with J gene TRBJ1-2; maybe TRBD1 (5 bases). CDR3 size: 12 residues. The germline V gene encodes CDR1 MDHEN and CDR2 SYDVKM. Trimming left V 10 bases short and J 8 bases short, with 17 bases between. CDR3 nucleotides: TGTGCCACCGCGGGACGGCTTACCGGCTACACCTTC. The encoded protein is CATAGRLTGYTF.

The gene calls are TRBV7-6 and TRBJ2-3; tentatively, D is TRBD1 (5 bases). The germline gives CDR1 SGHVS, CDR2 FNYEAQ. V dropped 1 base and J dropped 2 bases, with 10 bases sitting between them. This CDR3 region has 15 residues. CDR3 residues: CASSLGKGATDTQYF. The CDR3 DNA is TGTGCCAGCAGCTTAGGGAAAGGGGCCACAGATACGCAGTATTTT.

The CDR3 nucleotides are TGTGCCAGTAAGGGGGACGGCTATAATTCACCCCTCCACTTT. Amino acid sequence: CASKGDGYNSPLHF. This rearrangement joins TRBV19 to TRBJ1-6; D is possibly TRBD1 (6 bases). V dropped 7 bases and J dropped 3 bases, with 10 bases sitting between them. CDR3 size: 14 residues. Germline CDR1 reads LNHDA; CDR2 reads SQIVND (reference sequence).

The chain employs TRBV25-1 and TRBJ2-1; possible D gene TRBD2, 6 bases. Germline CDR1 reads MGHDK; CDR2 reads SYGVNS. CDR3 length: 15 residues. V was pared by 4 bases and J by 7 bases, with 17 bases between. The chain's CDR3 is CASSAPGGGRNEQFF. The CDR3, as DNA: TGTGCCAGCAGTGCCCCGGGTGGAGGGAGGAATGAGCAGTTCTTC.

The V call is TRBV11-3, the J call TRBJ1-1; 11 positions agree with TRBD1. V lost 5 bases and J lost 0; bases outside the gene matches: 17. Germline CDR1 is SGHNT and CDR2 is YENEEA. The CDR3 loop spans 20 amino acids. CDR3: CASSPKDRGLLVLLNTEAFF. CDR3 DNA: TGTGCCAGCAGCCCCAAGGACAGGGGGCTGTTAGTCCTTTTGAACACTGAAGCTTTCTTT.

This clone has just a few counts. This sequence joins TRBV7-9 and TRBJ2-3; TRBD2 agrees at 8 bases. Germline V lookup: CDR1 SEHNR, CDR2 FQNEAQ (reference sequence). V was pared by 5 bases and J by 4 bases, with 5 bases of the junction left unmatched. This CDR3 has 14 amino acids. The CDR3 coding sequence is TGTGCCAGCAGCGATGCCGGGGGGGCAGATACGCAGTATTTT. It yields the protein CASSDAGGADTQYF.

The chain combines TRBV4-1 with TRBJ1-5, with D possibly TRBD1 on 5 matching bases. Deletions cut 2 bases from V and 0 bases from J, with 11 bases between. CDR1 and CDR2 (germline): MGHRA, YSYEKL. CDR3 length: 16 amino acids. Here the CDR3 DNA reads TGCGCCAGCAGCCAAACTTCACAGGATAGCAATCAGCCCCAGCATTTT. As protein: CASSQTSQDSNQPQHF.

The rearrangement joins TRBV2 to TRBJ1-4; the match to TRBD1 covers 8 bases. The V and J ends lost 2 bases and 8 bases, in that order; junction bases with no gene match: 4. The germline V gene encodes CDR1 SNHLY and CDR2 FYNNEI. The CDR3 spans 14 residues. CDR3 residues: CASSEYRGGEKLFF. The CDR3 nucleotides read TGTGCCAGCAGTGAATACAGGGGGGGAGAAAAACTGTTTTTT.

The chain links TRBV2 to TRBJ1-3, with TRBD1 matching over 8 bases. Germline lookup yields CDR1 SNHLY and CDR2 FYNNEI. CDR3 length: 16 amino acids. J was trimmed by 4 bases and V by 3 bases; bases with no gene match: 8. This chain's CDR3 is CASSELQGARGNTIYF. The CDR3 DNA is TGTGCCAGCAGTGAGCTGCAGGGGGCGCGGGGAAACACCATATATTTT.

In its sample, this clone was seen a few times. This rearrangement joins TRBV5-1 to TRBJ1-1, with TRBD1 identical over 8 bases. V shed 2 bases, J shed 1 base, and the junction held 1 base outside the gene matches. Germline CDR1 is SGHRS and CDR2 is YFSETQ. The CDR3 extends over 14 amino acids. The CDR3 nucleotides are TGCGCCAGCAGCTTTGGGACAGGGAACACTGAAGCTTTCTTT. Its protein is CASSFGTGNTEAFF. Based on the CDR3 plus reference TRBV5-1 and TRBJ1-1, the full variable domain is KAGVTQTPRYLIKTRGQQVTLSCSPISGHRSVSWYQQTPGQGLQFLFEYFSETQRNKGNFPGRFSGRQFSNSRSEMNVSTLELGDSALYLCASSFGTGNTEAFFGQGTRLTVV.

The chain uses TRBV4-1 and TRBJ2-1, with D perhaps TRBD2 (6 bases). The CDR3 length is 15 residues. Trimming cost V 5 bases and J 0 bases, with 11 bases left between them. Germline loops: CDR1 MGHRA, CDR2 YSYEKL. In DNA, the CDR3 is TGCGCCAGCAGCATAAGGGACTTCTCCTACAATGAGCAGTTCTTC. As protein: CASSIRDFSYNEQFF.

This chain uses TRBV5-1 with TRBJ2-6, with 7 bases matching TRBD1. The length of the CDR3 is 16 residues. V shed 4 bases and J 4 bases; nucleotides not matched to a gene: 8. Germline lookup yields CDR1 SGHRS and CDR2 YFSETQ. The CDR3 protein is CASSPEQGLGANVLTF. The CDR3 DNA reads as TGCGCCAGCAGCCCGGAACAGGGGCTAGGGGCCAACGTCCTGACTTTC.

This chain links TRBV7-2 with TRBJ2-3; 7 nucleotides align to TRBD2. Trimming removed 5 bases from V and 5 bases from J; junction bases left unmatched: 10. The CDR3 runs 15 residues. CDR1 and CDR2 from the germline V gene are SGHTA and FQGNSA. The CDR3 loop reads CASSPFTGGIDTQYF. CDR3 nucleotides: TGTGCCAGCAGCCCTTTTACCGGGGGGATAGATACGCAGTATTTT.

Judged by abundance, this clone is medium-sized (0.01 to 0.1%). V gene TRBV10-3 combines with J gene TRBJ2-1; maybe TRBD2 (7 bases). V was pared by 3 bases and J by 2 bases, with 14 bases between. CDR1 and CDR2 from the germline V gene are ENHRY and SYGVKD. The CDR3 runs 16 residues. Here the CDR3 reads CAISEGGGGAYNEQFF. The CDR3 DNA reads TGTGCCATCAGTGAAGGAGGGGGGGGCGCCTACAATGAGCAGTTCTTC.

The rearrangement uses TRBV20-1 and TRBJ1-1; possible D gene TRBD1, 5 bases. The germline gives CDR1 DFQATT, CDR2 SNEGSKA (reference sequence). The CDR3 runs 11 residues. Trimming cost V 5 bases and J 5 bases, with 9 bases left between them. CDR3 in DNA: TGCAGTGCTTCGGGGGGGACTGAAGCTTTCTTT. Encoded protein: CSASGGTEAFF.

This clone was seen just once. The gene calls are TRBV11-2 and TRBJ2-5; TRBD1 matches 9 bases. Germline trimming cut 5 bases from V and 0 bases from J; bases unmatched to any gene: 13. CDR3 length: 18 residues. Germline V gives CDR1 SGHAT, CDR2 FQNNGV. The CDR3 DNA is TGTGCCAGCAGCAAGACGCCCCCGGGACAGGGCTACCAAGAGACCCAGTACTTC. Its protein product is CASSKTPPGQGYQETQYF.

The chain uses TRBV5-6 and TRBJ1-4; 9 bases agree with TRBD1. This CDR3 contains 14 residues. V lost 3 bases to trimming and J lost 8 bases; unmatched junction nucleotides: 5. From germline, CDR1 is SGHDT and CDR2 YYEEEE. CDR3 nucleotides: TGTGCCAGCAGCTCAGGACAGGGGCGAGAAAAACTGTTTTTT. Translation gives CASSSGQGREKLFF.

V gene TRBV5-1 combines with J gene TRBJ2-7, with TRBD1 as a possible D gene (6 bases). From germline, CDR1 is SGHRS and CDR2 YFSETQ. This CDR3 contains 14 residues. Trimming removed 4 bases from V and 3 bases from J, with 14 bases in between. The CDR3 DNA follows: TGCGCCAGCAGCCCGACGACAGGCCTCTACGAGCAGTACTTC. This gives the protein CASSPTTGLYEQYF.

The V and J genes are TRBV28 and TRBJ1-1; 7 bases are a match to TRBD1. CDR3 length: 18 residues. Trimming took 7 bases from V and 0 from J; bases not matched to a gene: 17. Germline assignment: CDR1 MDHEN and CDR2 SYDVKM. The CDR3 is CASTPGGGHSQLNTEAFF. The CDR3 DNA follows: TGTGCCAGCACCCCAGGAGGGGGCCATTCCCAATTGAACACTGAAGCTTTCTTT.

Regarding this clone: This sample also contains other DNA sequences that code for the same CDR3. The chain is built from TRBV5-1 and TRBJ1-2, with D possibly being TRBD1 (5 bases). V was trimmed by 0 bases and J by 3 bases, leaving 9 bases between them. This CDR3 spans 14 amino acids. Germline V gives CDR1 SGHRS, CDR2 YFSETQ. The CDR3 region is CASSLAGGDYGYTF. Written as DNA, the CDR3 is TGCGCCAGCAGCTTGGCCGGGGGTGACTATGGCTACACCTTC. Full variable domain (remainder filled in from reference TRBV5-1 and TRBJ1-2): KAGVTQTPRYLIKTRGQQVTLSCSPISGHRSVSWYQQTPGQGLQFLFEYFSETQRNKGNFPGRFSGRQFSNSRSEMNVSTLELGDSALYLCASSLAGGDYGYTFGSGTRLTVV.

The chain carries TRBV7-9 and TRBJ1-4; D might be TRBD1 (5 bases). Trimming shortened V by 5 bases and J by 0 bases, and 10 bases separated the two germline ends. The germline V gene has CDR1 SEHNR and CDR2 FQNEAQ (reference sequence). The CDR3 is 15 residues long. This CDR3 is CASSRLQATNEKLFF. The CDR3 nucleotides read TGTGCCAGCAGCCGCTTACAGGCAACTAATGAAAAACTGTTTTTT.

The rearrangement joins TRBV3-1 (or the pseudogene TRBV3-2) to TRBJ1-1; no reliable D call. The CDR3 runs to 15 residues. Germline V gene data show CDR1 as LGHDT and CDR2 as YNNKEL (reference sequence). Trimming left V 1 base short and J 1 base short, with 10 bases between. Written as DNA, the CDR3 is TGTGCCAGCAGCCAAGTTTTTACGGGGAACACTGAAGCTTTCTTT. Amino acid sequence: CASSQVFTGNTEAFF.

CDR3 nucleotide sequence: TGTGCCAGCAGCCCCGCTGTGGGAGGTGTCACAGATACGCAGTATTTT. It yields the protein CASSPAVGGVTDTQYF. The chain recombines TRBV7-2 with TRBJ2-3, with D possibly TRBD2 on 6 matching bases. Germline V CDR1 and CDR2: SGHTA, FQGNSA. The CDR3 loop spans 16 amino acids. Trimming took 5 bases from V and 2 from J, leaving 17 bases between them.

The gene calls are TRBV7-8 and TRBJ1-5; no reliable D call. CDR3 size: 14 residues. Germline V gives CDR1 SGHVS, CDR2 FQNEAQ. Trimming took 1 base from V and 4 from J, leaving 8 bases between them. The CDR3 region is CASSLGQSNQPQHF. DNA of the CDR3: TGTGCCAGCAGCTTAGGGCAGTCTAATCAGCCCCAGCATTTT.

The rearrangement links TRBV5-1 to TRBJ2-1, with 8 bases identical to TRBD2. The germline gives CDR1 SGHRS, CDR2 YFSETQ. CDR3 length equals 15 residues. The V segment lost 4 bases and the J segment 8 bases; nucleotides outside the gene matches: 11. CDR3: CASSGGSGGQDEQFF. CDR3 sequence (DNA): TGCGCCAGCAGCGGAGGATCGGGGGGGCAGGATGAGCAGTTCTTC.

CDR3 region: CASSIRQGAYTF. The CDR3, as DNA: TGTGCCAGCAGCATTCGACAGGGAGCCTACACCTTC. This rearrangement joins TRBV7-9 to TRBJ1-2, with 7 bases matching TRBD1. This CDR3 is 12 amino acids long. The V and J ends lost 5 bases and 10 bases, in that order; junction bases with no gene match: 7. Germline V gene data show CDR1 as SEHNR and CDR2 as FQNEAQ (reference sequence).